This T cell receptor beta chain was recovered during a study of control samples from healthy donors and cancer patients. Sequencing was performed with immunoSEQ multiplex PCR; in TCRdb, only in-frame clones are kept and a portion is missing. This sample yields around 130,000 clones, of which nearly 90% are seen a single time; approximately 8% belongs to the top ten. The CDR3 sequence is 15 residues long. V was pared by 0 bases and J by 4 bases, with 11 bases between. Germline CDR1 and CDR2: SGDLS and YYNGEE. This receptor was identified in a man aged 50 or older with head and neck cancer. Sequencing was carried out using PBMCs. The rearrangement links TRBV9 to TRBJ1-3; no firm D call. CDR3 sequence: CASSVDWENGNTIYF. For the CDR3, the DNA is TGTGCCAGCAGCGTAGATTGGGAGAACGGAAACACCATATATTTT.